This TCR beta chain derives from a study of cytomegalovirus exposure and HLA in healthy donors. Study conclusions and caveats: Donor immune exposure was known only as CMV serostatus. TCR beta sequences reportedly predicted the HLA-A and HLA-B alleles of most subjects accurately.

The germline CDR1 and CDR2 sequences are LNHNV and YYDKDF (reference sequence). The ends lost 3 bases at V and 14 bases at J; junction bases unmatched: 6. There are 12 residues in the CDR3. Healthy bone marrow donors formed the donor group. Notes on this clone: The antigen remains undetermined.

The primer mix had 60 Vbeta and 13 Jbeta primers. TCRdb's table, derived via immunoSEQ multiplex PCR, lists solely in-frame clones and lacks some. This table holds about 170,000 clones, about 59% found once. The sequencing sample was made of PBMCs. This sequence was found in a man aged 40-50 years in good health and CMV-seronegative. The chain joins TRBV15 to TRBJ1-4, with 7 bases that match TRBD1. CDR3 residues: CATSRGQSGLFF. CDR3 coding DNA: TGTGCCACCAGCAGGGGACAGTCGGGGCTGTTTTTT. The variable domain in full, with the rest retrieved from reference TRBV15 and TRBJ1-4, is DAMVIQNPRYQVTQFGKPVTLSCSQTLNHNVMYWYQQKSSQAPKLLFHYYDKDFNNEADTPDNFQSRRPNTSFCFLDIRSPGLGDTAMYLCATSRGQSGLFFGSGTQLSVL.